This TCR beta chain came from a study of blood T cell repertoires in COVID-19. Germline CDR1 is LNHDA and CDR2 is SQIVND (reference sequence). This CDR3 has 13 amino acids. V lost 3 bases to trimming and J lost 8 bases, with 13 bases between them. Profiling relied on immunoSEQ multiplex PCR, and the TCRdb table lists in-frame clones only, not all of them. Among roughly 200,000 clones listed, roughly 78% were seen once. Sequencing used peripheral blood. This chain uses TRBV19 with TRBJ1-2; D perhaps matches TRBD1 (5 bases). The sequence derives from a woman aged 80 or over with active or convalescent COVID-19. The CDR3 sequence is CASSIDAGNGYTF. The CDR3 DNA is TGTGCCAGTAGTATTGACGCAGGGAACGGCTACACCTTC.